The 29 T cell receptor beta chains listed next were all sequenced from one sample in a study of response to subunit inactivated influenza vaccine. TCRdb passed the RT-PCR reads through MiXCR, listing each CDR3 protein once. The repertoire holds 650,000 or so distinct CDR3 sequences, 14% seen once, with 7.6% in the top ten. The sequencing used PBMCs from blood, collected 14 to 15 days before vaccination. The receptors were sampled from a man aged 45-65 years who received an inactivated influenza vaccine.

This clonotype has only a few counts. The rearrangement uses TRBV7-2 and TRBJ1-5; 7 bases align to TRBD1. From germline, CDR1 is SGHTA and CDR2 FQGNSA. Germline trimming cut 5 bases from V and 1 base from J; bases unmatched to any gene: 5. The length of the CDR3 is 15 residues. CDR3 sequence (DNA): TGTGCCAGCAGCCCGACAGGGTGGAGCAATCAGCCCCAGCATTTT. As protein: CASSPTGWSNQPQHF.

Only a few counts were recorded for this clonotype. The genes are TRBV11-2 and TRBJ1-3; 8 nucleotides align to TRBD1. The CDR3 covers 18 residues. Germline lookup yields CDR1 SGHAT and CDR2 FQNNGV. The V and J ends lost 2 bases and 1 base, in that order; junction bases with no gene match: 10. The CDR3 DNA reads TGTGCCAGCAGCTTATCCTTCGGACAGGGTGGTTCTGGAAACACCATATATTTT. This encodes CASSLSFGQGGSGNTIYF.

The sample holds a few counts of this clonotype. The V and J genes are TRBV29-1 and TRBJ1-5; 8 bases match TRBD1. This CDR3 has 13 residues. Trimming at V came to 4 bases and at J to 5 bases, leaving 4 bases not matched to a gene. CDR1 is SQVTM and CDR2 is ANQGSEA in the germline V gene. CDR3 in amino acids: CSVGDRGDQPQHF. CDR3 sequence (DNA): TGCAGCGTTGGTGACAGGGGAGATCAGCCCCAGCATTTT.

This clonotype has more than one count but fewer than ten. The V and J genes are TRBV4-1 and TRBJ2-7; D possibly corresponds to TRBD2 (5 bases). V dropped 1 base and J dropped 3 bases, with 7 bases sitting between them. The CDR3 loop spans 13 amino acids. The germline V gene encodes CDR1 MGHRA and CDR2 YSYEKL. In DNA, the CDR3 is TGCGCCAGCAGCCAAGCGGGGAACTACGAGCAGTACTTC. The encoded protein is CASSQAGNYEQYF.

This chain connects TRBV2 to TRBJ2-5; no firm D call. The CDR3 contains 15 residues. V was shortened by 2 bases and J by 3 bases, with 13 bases between the two germline ends. Per germline, CDR1 SNHLY and CDR2 FYNNEI. The CDR3 region is CASSERSKYKETQYF. In nucleotides, the CDR3 is TGTGCCAGCAGTGAAAGGTCGAAGTACAAAGAGACCCAGTACTTC.

The table lists this clonotype with a count of one. The V call is TRBV27, the J call TRBJ2-6, with TRBD1 identical over 7 bases. CDR1 MNHEY and CDR2 SMNVEV come from the germline V gene (reference sequence). Trimming at V came to 0 bases and at J to 1 base, leaving 3 bases not matched to a gene. The CDR3 consists of 17 residues. CDR3 DNA: TGTGCCAGCAGTTTATCGGTCAGGGGGTCTGGGGCCAACGTCCTGACTTTC. This gives the protein CASSLSVRGSGANVLTF. Full variable domain (remainder filled in from reference TRBV27 and TRBJ2-6): EAQVTQNPRYLITVTGKKLTVTCSQNMNHEYMSWYRQDPGLGLRQIYYSMNVEVTDKGDVPEGYKVSRKEKRNFPLILESPSPNQTSLYFCASSLSVRGSGANVLTFGAGSRLTVL.

This clonotype was recorded many times. J is TRBJ2-1 and V is TRBV7-3; the D gene is possibly TRBD1 (5 bases). The CDR3 is 13 residues long. The ends were cut back, 5 bases at V and 10 bases at J, with 15 bases in the middle. From germline, CDR1 is SGHTA and CDR2 FQGTGA. The CDR3 nucleotides read TGTGCCAGCAGCCCCCTAGGGGTGAGCGAGCAGTTCTTC. This gives the protein CASSPLGVSEQFF.

The sample holds many counts of this clonotype. This chain links TRBV11-2 with TRBJ2-3; TRBD1 matches 10 bases. This CDR3 contains 16 residues. Unmatched junction bases numbered 2, after V lost 1 base and J lost 1 base. Germline CDR1 and CDR2: SGHAT and FQNNGV. The CDR3 DNA reads as TGTGCCAGCAGCTTAGCGACAGGGGGCCGCACAGATACGCAGTATTTT. It encodes CASSLATGGRTDTQYF.

This chain joins TRBV5-1 and TRBJ2-7; TRBD1 matches at 8 bases. The CDR3 is 14 residues long. Per germline, CDR1 SGHRS and CDR2 YFSETQ. Germline trimming cut 0 bases from V and 6 bases from J; bases unmatched to any gene: 5. As DNA, the CDR3 is TGCGCCAGCAGCTTGGGCGGACAGGGTCTCGAGCAGTACTTC. Translated: CASSLGGQGLEQYF.

V usage is TRBV4-2 and J usage is TRBJ1-2, with TRBD1 identical over 11 bases. Germline V CDR1 and CDR2: LGHNA, YNFKEQ. Losses at the gene ends were 1 base for V and 4 bases for J; bases not matched to a gene: 2. This CDR3 spans 15 amino acids. The CDR3 coding sequence is TGTGCCAGCAGCCAAGCGGACAGGGGGCCCTATGGCTACACCTTC. Translating gives CASSQADRGPYGYTF.

The rearrangement uses TRBV28 and TRBJ2-7; 8 bases map to TRBD2. Trimming at V came to 3 bases and at J to 6 bases, leaving 7 bases not matched to a gene. This CDR3 contains 14 residues. CDR1 and CDR2 from the germline V gene are MDHEN and SYDVKM. CDR3 loop: CASSLRAGVAEQYF. CDR3 in DNA: TGTGCCAGCAGTTTGAGAGCGGGAGTGGCCGAGCAGTACTTC.

This clonotype was seen many times. The CDR3 DNA reads TGTGCCTGGACTGGGACCGGTAGCAATCAGCCCCAGCATTTT. It codes for CAWTGTGSNQPQHF. The V gene is TRBV30, the J gene TRBJ1-5; D is possibly TRBD1 (5 bases). V was trimmed by 4 bases and J by 0 bases, leaving 10 bases between them. Germline assignment: CDR1 GTSNPN and CDR2 SVGIG (reference sequence). The CDR3 covers 14 residues.

The chain uses TRBV29-1 and TRBJ2-1; D is unclear. The germline V gene has CDR1 SQVTM and CDR2 ANQGSEA. Trimming removed 7 bases at V and 7 bases at J, with 11 bases between. The CDR3 extends over 11 amino acids. CDR3 nucleotide sequence: TGCAGCGGTGACCTGTGGAATGAGCAGTTCTTC. It yields the protein CSGDLWNEQFF.

This clonotype was seen more than once but under ten times. The chain is built from TRBV4-3 and TRBJ1-4, with 10 bases identical to TRBD1. The germline CDR1 and CDR2 sequences are LGHNA and YSLEER. CDR3 length: 16 residues. V was clipped by 2 bases and J by 7 bases; unmatched bases: 7. The CDR3 DNA is TGCGCCAGCAGCCAATTGACGGGACAGGGGATTGAAAAACTGTTTTTT. Amino acid sequence: CASSQLTGQGIEKLFF.

Points on this clonotype: This sequence may be a read error, since a much larger clone differs from it by one base. The chain carries TRBV12-3 or TRBV12-4 and TRBJ2-1; maybe TRBD2 (5 bases). The CDR3 is made up of 15 amino acids. Trimming took off 5 bases at V and 3 bases at J, with 14 bases between the two ends. The CDR3 reads CASSARTGIYNEQFF. In DNA form, the CDR3 reads TGTGCCAGCAGTGCACGGACTGGGATCTACAATGAGCAGTTCTTC.

A note on this clonotype: Its ends do not fully match the called genes, so a read error is possible. V usage is TRBV5-1 and J usage is TRBJ2-2; perhaps D is TRBD1 or TRBD2 (5 bases each). Germline CDR1 SGHRS, CDR2 YFSETQ. The CDR3 contains 16 residues. In DNA form, the CDR3 reads TGCGCCAGCAGCAACTCCCGAGGGCAGGGCCCCGGGGAGCTGCTTTTT. Protein product: CASSNSRGQGPGELLF.

This clonotype was seen ten or more times. This chain connects TRBV28 to TRBJ1-5; D is uncertain. CDR3 length equals 12 residues. V shed 6 bases and J shed 3 bases, with 6 bases lying between them. Germline CDR1 reads MDHEN; CDR2 reads SYDVKM. CDR3 nucleotides: TGTGCCAGCAGGGGAAACAATCAGCCCCAGCATTTT. This sequence encodes CASRGNNQPQHF.

The V gene is TRBV5-1, the J gene TRBJ2-7; 7 positions match TRBD1. Germline V gene lookup returns CDR1 SGHRS and CDR2 YFSETQ. V lost 7 bases, J lost 6 bases, and 10 bases stayed unmatched. CDR3 length: 13 residues. The CDR3 DNA follows: TGCGCCAGCGGGGAACAGGGGTCTCGCGAGCAGTACTTC. It is translated as CASGEQGSREQYF.

A few counts support this clonotype. This chain connects TRBV10-2 to TRBJ2-1; 10 bases align to TRBD1. CDR1 is WSHSY, CDR2 SAAADI, per germline. The CDR3 length is 12 residues. CDR3 loop: CAARTGGNEQFF. CDR3 nucleotides: TGCGCAGCCCGGACAGGGGGCAATGAGCAGTTCTTC.

This clonotype has just a few counts. The chain's CDR3 is CASTEDRQIPLHF. CDR3 sequence (DNA): TGTGCCAGCACCGAGGACAGGCAGATCCCCCTCCACTTT. V is TRBV2 and J is TRBJ1-6; TRBD1 aligns across 7 bases. Trimming took 7 bases from V and 13 from J; bases not matched to a gene: 10. CDR1 SNHLY and CDR2 FYNNEI come from the germline V gene. The CDR3 contains 13 residues.

This clonotype appeared a few times. The chain recombines TRBV5-1 with TRBJ1-1; the D is unclear. The length of the CDR3 is 14 residues. Per the germline V gene, CDR1 is SGHRS and CDR2 is YFSETQ. Trimming took 1 base from V and 1 from J, leaving 8 bases between them. The CDR3 nucleotides are TGCGCCAGCAGCTTGCAGCGACCGAACACTGAAGCTTTCTTT. This gives the protein CASSLQRPNTEAFF.

The V and J genes are TRBV11-2 and TRBJ2-1; 9 bases align to TRBD2. Trimming cost V 3 bases and J 6 bases; bases outside gene matches: 12. The germline CDR1 and CDR2 sequences are SGHAT and FQNNGV. The CDR3 extends over 17 amino acids. CDR3 nucleotide sequence: TGTGCCAGCAGCTTCGGTTCCCGGCTAGCGGGAACCAATGAGCAGTTCTTC. Its protein product is CASSFGSRLAGTNEQFF.

In its sample, this clonotype was seen a few times. This sequence joins TRBV28 and TRBJ2-3; 8 bases agree with TRBD1. V gave up 6 bases and J gave up 0 bases; unmatched junction bases: 17. The CDR3 contains 19 residues. Germline V gives CDR1 MDHEN, CDR2 SYDVKM. In DNA form, the CDR3 reads TGTGCCAGCAGCCTGTTGGGACAGGCGAAGGGGGGCAGCACAGATACGCAGTATTTT. It is translated as CASSLLGQAKGGSTDTQYF. Full variable domain (remainder filled in from reference TRBV28 and TRBJ2-3): DVKVTQSSRYLVKRTGEKVFLECVQDMDHENMFWYRQDPGLGLRLIYFSYDVKMKEKGDIPEGYSVSREKKERFSLILESASTNQTSMYLCASSLLGQAKGGSTDTQYFGPGTRLTVL.

This clonotype was observed a few times. Here the CDR3 reads CSARTSGGLDTQYF. The CDR3 DNA reads as TGCAGTGCCCGGACTAGCGGGGGGCTAGATACGCAGTATTTT. The gene calls are TRBV20-1 and TRBJ2-3; 14 bases map to TRBD2. Trimming took 6 bases from V and 5 from J; bases not matched to a gene: 4. The germline gives CDR1 DFQATT, CDR2 SNEGSKA (reference sequence). The CDR3 has 14 residues.

This clonotype came up a few times. This chain links TRBV28 with TRBJ2-7; tentatively, D is TRBD1 or TRBD2 (5 bases each). Trimming cost V 1 base and J 2 bases, with 12 bases left between them. CDR1 MDHEN and CDR2 SYDVKM come from the germline V gene. The CDR3 consists of 15 residues. Here the CDR3 DNA reads TGTGCCAGCAGTTTATCCGGGACCCTTACCTACGAGCAGTACTTC. Encoded protein: CASSLSGTLTYEQYF.

This clonotype occurred many times. The chain uses TRBV12-3 or TRBV12-4 and TRBJ1-5; no clear D. V lost 1 base and J lost 4, with 8 bases in between. The CDR3 loop spans 14 amino acids. The CDR3 nucleotides are TGTGCCAGCAGTTTAGAGTACGGGAATCAGCCCCAGCATTTT. Its translation is CASSLEYGNQPQHF.

The CDR3 reads CASSDSETQYF. The CDR3, as DNA: TGTGCCAGCAGCGACAGCGAGACCCAGTACTTC. V gene TRBV12-3 or TRBV12-4 combines with J gene TRBJ2-5; a possible D gene is TRBD1 (5 bases). This CDR3 is built from 11 residues. V lost 6 bases to trimming and J lost 5 bases, with 7 bases between them.

The sample holds a few counts of this clonotype. The chain recombines TRBV27 with TRBJ2-3, with D possibly TRBD1 on 6 matching bases. Germline CDR1 and CDR2: MNHEY and SMNVEV (reference sequence). The CDR3 contains 16 residues. The V end was cut by 6 bases, the J end by 1 base, with 17 bases between. Here the CDR3 reads CASREISGHRTDTQYF. Here the CDR3 DNA reads TGTGCCAGCAGGGAAATATCGGGACACCGCACAGATACGCAGTATTTT.

The chain joins TRBV3-1 to TRBJ2-5; TRBD2 agrees at 10 bases. CDR3 length equals 17 residues. The junction had 16 bases not matched to a gene; V was cut back by 4 bases and J by 8 bases. Per germline, CDR1 LGHDT and CDR2 YNNKEL (reference sequence). CDR3 region: CASSRPSSGSLGGTQYF. DNA of the CDR3: TGTGCCAGCAGCCGTCCATCTAGCGGGAGTTTGGGGGGAACCCAGTACTTC.